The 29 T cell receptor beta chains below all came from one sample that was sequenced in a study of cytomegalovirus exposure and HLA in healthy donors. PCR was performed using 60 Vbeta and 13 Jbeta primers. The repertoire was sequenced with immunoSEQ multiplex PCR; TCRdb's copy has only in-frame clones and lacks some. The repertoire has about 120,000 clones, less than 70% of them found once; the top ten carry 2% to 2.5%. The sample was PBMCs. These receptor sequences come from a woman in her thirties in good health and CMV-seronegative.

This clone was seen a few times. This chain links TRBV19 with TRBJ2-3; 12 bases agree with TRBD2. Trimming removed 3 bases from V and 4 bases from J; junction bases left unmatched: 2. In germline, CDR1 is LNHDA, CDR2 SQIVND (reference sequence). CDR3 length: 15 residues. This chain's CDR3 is CASSIGLAGSDTQYF. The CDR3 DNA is TGTGCCAGTAGTATTGGACTAGCGGGATCAGATACGCAGTATTTT.

The CDR3 DNA sequence: TGTGCCAGCATTGGGGACTACCAAGAGACCCAGTACTTC. This gives the protein CASIGDYQETQYF. V gene TRBV6-4 combines with J gene TRBJ2-5; a weak D match, TRBD2 (6 bases). The CDR3 totals 13 residues. The V gene's germline CDR1 is MRHNA and CDR2 SNTAGT. Trimming shortened V by 7 bases and J by 0 bases, and 9 bases separated the two germline ends.

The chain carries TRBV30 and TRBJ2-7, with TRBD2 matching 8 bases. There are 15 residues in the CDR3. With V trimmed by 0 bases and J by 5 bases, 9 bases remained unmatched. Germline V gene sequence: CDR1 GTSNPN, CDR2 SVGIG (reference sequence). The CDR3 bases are TGTGCCTGGAGTGTACTAGTAGCGGGATACCACGAGCAGTACTTC. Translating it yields CAWSVLVAGYHEQYF.

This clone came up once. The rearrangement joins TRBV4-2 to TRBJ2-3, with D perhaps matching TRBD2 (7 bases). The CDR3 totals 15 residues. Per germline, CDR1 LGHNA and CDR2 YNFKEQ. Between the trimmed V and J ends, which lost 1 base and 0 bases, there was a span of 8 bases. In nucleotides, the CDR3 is TGTGCCAGCAGCCAAGGGGGGGGCAGCACAGATACGCAGTATTTT. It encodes CASSQGGGSTDTQYF.

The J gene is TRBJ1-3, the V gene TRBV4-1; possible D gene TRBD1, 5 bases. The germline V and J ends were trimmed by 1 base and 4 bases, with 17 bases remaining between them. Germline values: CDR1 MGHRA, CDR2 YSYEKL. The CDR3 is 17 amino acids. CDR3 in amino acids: CASSQVWAQAVGNTIYF. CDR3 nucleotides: TGCGCCAGCAGCCAAGTCTGGGCACAGGCGGTGGGAAACACCATATATTTT.

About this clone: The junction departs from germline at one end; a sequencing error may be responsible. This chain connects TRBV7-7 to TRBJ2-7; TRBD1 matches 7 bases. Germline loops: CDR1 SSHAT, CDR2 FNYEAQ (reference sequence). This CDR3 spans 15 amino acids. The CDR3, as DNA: TGTGCTAGCAGCGCAGACAGGGAGTACCCCTACGAGCAGTACTTC. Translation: CASSADREYPYEQYF.

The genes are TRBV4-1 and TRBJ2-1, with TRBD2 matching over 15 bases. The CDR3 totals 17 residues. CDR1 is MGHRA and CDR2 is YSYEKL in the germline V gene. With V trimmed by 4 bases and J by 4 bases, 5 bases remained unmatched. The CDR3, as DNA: TGCGCCAGCAGCCGGGGACTAGCGGGAGGACCGTACAATGAGCAGTTCTTC. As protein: CASSRGLAGGPYNEQFF.

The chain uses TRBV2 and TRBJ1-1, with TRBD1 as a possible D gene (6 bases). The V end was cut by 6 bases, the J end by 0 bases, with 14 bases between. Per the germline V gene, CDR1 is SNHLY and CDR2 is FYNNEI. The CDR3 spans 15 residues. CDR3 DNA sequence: TGTGCCAGCAGCTACGTAGGACAGATGAACACTGAAGCTTTCTTT. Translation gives CASSYVGQMNTEAFF.

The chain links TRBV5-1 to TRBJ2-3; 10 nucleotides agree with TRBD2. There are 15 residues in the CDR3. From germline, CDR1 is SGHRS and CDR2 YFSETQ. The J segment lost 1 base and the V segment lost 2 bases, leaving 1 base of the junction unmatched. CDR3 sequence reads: CASSLGTSGTDTQYF. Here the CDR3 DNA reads TGCGCCAGCAGCTTAGGGACTAGCGGCACAGATACGCAGTATTTT. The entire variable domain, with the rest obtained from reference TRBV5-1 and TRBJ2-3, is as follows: KAGVTQTPRYLIKTRGQQVTLSCSPISGHRSVSWYQQTPGQGLQFLFEYFSETQRNKGNFPGRFSGRQFSNSRSEMNVSTLELGDSALYLCASSLGTSGTDTQYFGPGTRLTVL.

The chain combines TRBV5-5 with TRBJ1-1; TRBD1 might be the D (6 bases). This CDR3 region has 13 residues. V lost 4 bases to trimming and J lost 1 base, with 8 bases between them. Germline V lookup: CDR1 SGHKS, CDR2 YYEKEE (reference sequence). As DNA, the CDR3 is TGTGCCAGCAGCCCCAGGGGGAACACTGAAGCTTTCTTT. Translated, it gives CASSPRGNTEAFF.

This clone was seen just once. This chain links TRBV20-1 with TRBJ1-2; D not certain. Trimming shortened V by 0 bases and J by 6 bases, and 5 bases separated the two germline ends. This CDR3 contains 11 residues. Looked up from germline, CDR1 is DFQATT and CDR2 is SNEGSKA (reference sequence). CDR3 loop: CSARDGHGYTF. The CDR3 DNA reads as TGCAGTGCTAGAGACGGTCATGGCTACACCTTC.

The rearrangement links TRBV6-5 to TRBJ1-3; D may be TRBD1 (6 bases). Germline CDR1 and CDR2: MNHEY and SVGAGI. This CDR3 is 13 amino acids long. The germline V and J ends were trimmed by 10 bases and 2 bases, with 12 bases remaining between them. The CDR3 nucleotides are TGTGCCACCACAAGGGGGACTGGAAACACCATATATTTT. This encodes CATTRGTGNTIYF.

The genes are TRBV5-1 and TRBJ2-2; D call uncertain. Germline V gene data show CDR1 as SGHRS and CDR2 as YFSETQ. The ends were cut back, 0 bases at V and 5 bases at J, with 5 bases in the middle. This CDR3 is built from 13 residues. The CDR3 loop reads CASSLDVTGELFF. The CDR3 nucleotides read TGCGCCAGCAGCTTGGATGTAACCGGGGAGCTGTTTTTT.

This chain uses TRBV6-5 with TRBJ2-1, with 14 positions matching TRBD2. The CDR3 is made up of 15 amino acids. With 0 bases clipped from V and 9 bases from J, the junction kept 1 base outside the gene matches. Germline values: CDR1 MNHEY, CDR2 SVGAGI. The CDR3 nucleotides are TGTGCCAGCAGTTACTCGGGACTAGCGGGAGTTGAGCAGTTCTTC. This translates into CASSYSGLAGVEQFF.

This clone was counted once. The chain's CDR3 is CATGSLTGAANEQFF. CDR3 DNA: TGCGCCACCGGCTCTCTGACAGGGGCGGCCAATGAGCAGTTCTTC. This chain links TRBV4-3 with TRBJ2-1; 8 bases fit TRBD1. The germline CDR1 and CDR2 sequences are LGHNA and YSLEER. Trimming took 10 bases from V and 6 from J; bases not matched to a gene: 14. The CDR3 extends over 15 amino acids.

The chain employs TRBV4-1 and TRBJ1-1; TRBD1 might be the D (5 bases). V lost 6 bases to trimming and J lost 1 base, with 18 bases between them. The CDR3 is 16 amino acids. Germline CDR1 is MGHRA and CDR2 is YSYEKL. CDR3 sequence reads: CASSNPPGSPNTEAFF. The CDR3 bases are TGCGCCAGCAGTAATCCGCCAGGGTCTCCGAACACTGAAGCTTTCTTT.

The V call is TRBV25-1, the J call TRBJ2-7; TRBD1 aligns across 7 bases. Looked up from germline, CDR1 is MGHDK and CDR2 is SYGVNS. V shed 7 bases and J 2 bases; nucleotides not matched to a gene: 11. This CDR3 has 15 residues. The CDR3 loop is CASTKGQVGTYEQYF. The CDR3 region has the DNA TGTGCCAGCACTAAAGGACAGGTCGGTACCTACGAGCAGTACTTC.

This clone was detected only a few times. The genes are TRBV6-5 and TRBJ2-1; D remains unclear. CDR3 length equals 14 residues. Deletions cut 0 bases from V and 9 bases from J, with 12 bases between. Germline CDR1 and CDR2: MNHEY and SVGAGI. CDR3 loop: CASSYSRRGREQFF. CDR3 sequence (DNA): TGTGCCAGCAGTTACTCTCGTCGAGGCCGTGAGCAGTTCTTC.

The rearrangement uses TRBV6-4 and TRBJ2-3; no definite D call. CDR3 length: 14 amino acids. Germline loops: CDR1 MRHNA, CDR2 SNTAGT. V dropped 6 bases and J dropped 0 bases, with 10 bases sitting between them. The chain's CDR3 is CASSSGTSTDTQYF. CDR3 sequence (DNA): TGTGCCAGCAGCTCAGGAACTAGCACAGATACGCAGTATTTT.

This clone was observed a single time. CDR3 DNA: TGTGCCAGTAGTGATTATAGCGGGAGTGATAAAGAGACCCAGTACTTC. It translates to CASSDYSGSDKETQYF. The chain is built from TRBV19 and TRBJ2-5; TRBD2 aligns across 9 bases. CDR3 size: 16 residues. V was clipped by 5 bases and J by 3 bases; unmatched bases: 10. Germline CDR1 reads LNHDA; CDR2 reads SQIVND (reference sequence).

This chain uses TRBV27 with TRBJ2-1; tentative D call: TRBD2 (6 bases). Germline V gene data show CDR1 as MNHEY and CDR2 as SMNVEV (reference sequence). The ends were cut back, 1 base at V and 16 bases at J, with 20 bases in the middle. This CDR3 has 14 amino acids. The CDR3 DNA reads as TGTGCCAGCAGTTTATTCCTACCAACTAGCCCATCTTTCTTC. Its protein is CASSLFLPTSPSFF.

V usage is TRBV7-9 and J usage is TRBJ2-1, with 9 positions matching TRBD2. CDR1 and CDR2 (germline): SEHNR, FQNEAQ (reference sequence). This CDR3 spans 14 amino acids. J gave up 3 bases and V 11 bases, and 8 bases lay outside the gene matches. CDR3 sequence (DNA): TGTGCCGGGAGACAAGCGGGAGGCTACAATGAGCAGTTCTTC. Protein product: CAGRQAGGYNEQFF.

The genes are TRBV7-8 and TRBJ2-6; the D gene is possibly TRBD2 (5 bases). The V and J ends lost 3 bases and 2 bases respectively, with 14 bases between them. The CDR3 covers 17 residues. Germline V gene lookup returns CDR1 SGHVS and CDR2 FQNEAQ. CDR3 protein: CASSFDSGITGANVLTF. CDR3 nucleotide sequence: TGTGCCAGCAGCTTCGACTCGGGAATAACTGGGGCCAACGTCCTGACTTTC.

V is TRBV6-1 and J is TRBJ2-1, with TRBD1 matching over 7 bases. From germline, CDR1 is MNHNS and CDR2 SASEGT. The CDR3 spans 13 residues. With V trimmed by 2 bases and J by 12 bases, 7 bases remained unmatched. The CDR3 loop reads CASSETGVEGQFF. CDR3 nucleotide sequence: TGTGCCAGCAGTGAAACAGGGGTTGAGGGGCAGTTCTTC.

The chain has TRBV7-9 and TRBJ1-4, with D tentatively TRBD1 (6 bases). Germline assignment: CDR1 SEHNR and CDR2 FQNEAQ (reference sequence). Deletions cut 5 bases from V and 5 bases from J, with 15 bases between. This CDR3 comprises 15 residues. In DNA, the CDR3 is TGTGCCAGCAGCGGGTTCGGACAGATCAATGAAAAACTGTTTTTT. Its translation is CASSGFGQINEKLFF. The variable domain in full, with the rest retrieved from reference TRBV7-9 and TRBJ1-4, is DTGVSQNPRHKITKRGQNVTFRCDPISEHNRLYWYRQTLGQGPEFLTYFQNEAQLEKSRLLSDRFSAERPKGSFSTLEIQRTEQGDSAMYLCASSGFGQINEKLFFGSGTQLSVL.

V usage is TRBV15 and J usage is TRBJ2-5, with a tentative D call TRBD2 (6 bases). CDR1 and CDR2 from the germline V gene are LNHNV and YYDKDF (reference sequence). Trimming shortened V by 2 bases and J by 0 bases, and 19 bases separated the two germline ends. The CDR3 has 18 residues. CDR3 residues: CATSRSVIAGSYQETQYF. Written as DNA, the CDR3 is TGTGCCACCAGCAGATCTGTGATCGCGGGGTCGTACCAAGAGACCCAGTACTTC.

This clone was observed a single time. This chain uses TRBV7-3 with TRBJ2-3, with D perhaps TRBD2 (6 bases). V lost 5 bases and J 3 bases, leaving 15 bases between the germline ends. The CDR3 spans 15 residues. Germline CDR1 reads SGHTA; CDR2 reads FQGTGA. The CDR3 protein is CASSHRAGRTDTQYF. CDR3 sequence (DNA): TGTGCCAGCAGCCATAGAGCGGGTAGAACAGATACGCAGTATTTT.

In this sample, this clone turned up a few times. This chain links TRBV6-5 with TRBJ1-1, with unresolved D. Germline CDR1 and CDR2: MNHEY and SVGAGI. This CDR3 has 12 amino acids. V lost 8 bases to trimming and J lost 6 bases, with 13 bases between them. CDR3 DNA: TGTGCCAGCTCCTCCGTGAGCTCTGAAGCTTTCTTT. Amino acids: CASSSVSSEAFF.

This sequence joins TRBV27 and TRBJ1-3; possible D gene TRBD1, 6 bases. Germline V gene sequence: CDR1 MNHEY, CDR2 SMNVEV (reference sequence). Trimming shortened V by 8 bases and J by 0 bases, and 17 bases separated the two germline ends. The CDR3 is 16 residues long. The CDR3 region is CASGPTGGRSGNTIYF. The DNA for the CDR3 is TGTGCCAGCGGCCCGACAGGAGGTCGCTCTGGAAACACCATATATTTT.